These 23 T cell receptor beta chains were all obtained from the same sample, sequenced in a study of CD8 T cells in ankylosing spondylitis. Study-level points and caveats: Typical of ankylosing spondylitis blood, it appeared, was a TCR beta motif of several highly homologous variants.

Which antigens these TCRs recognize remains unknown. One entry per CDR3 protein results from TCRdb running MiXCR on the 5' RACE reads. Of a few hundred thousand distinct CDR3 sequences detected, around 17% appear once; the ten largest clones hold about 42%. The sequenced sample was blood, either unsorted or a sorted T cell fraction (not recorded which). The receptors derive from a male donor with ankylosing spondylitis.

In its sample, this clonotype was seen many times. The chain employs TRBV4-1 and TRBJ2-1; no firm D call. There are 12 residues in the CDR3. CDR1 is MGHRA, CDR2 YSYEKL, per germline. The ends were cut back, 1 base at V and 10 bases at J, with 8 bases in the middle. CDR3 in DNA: TGCGCCAGCAGCCAAGGCCCGGTAGAGCAGTTCTTC. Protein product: CASSQGPVEQFF.

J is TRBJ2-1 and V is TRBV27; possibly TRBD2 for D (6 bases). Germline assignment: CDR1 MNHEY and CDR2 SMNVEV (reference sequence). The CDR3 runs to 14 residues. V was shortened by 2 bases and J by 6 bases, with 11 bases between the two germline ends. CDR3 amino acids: CASSLVRGSNEQFF. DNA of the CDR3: TGTGCCAGCAGTTTAGTCCGGGGGAGCAATGAGCAGTTCTTC.

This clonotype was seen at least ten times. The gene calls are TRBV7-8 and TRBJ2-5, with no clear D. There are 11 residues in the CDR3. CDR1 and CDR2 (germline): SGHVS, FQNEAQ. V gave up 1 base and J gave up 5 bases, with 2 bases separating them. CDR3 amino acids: CASSLVETQYF. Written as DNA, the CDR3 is TGTGCCAGCAGCTTAGTTGAGACCCAGTACTTC. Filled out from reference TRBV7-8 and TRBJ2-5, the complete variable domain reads GAGVSQSPRYKVAKRGQDVALRCDPISGHVSLFWYQQALGQGPEFLTYFQNEAQLDKSGLPSDRFFAERPEGSVSTLKIQRTQQEDSAVYLCASSLVETQYFGPGTRLLVL.

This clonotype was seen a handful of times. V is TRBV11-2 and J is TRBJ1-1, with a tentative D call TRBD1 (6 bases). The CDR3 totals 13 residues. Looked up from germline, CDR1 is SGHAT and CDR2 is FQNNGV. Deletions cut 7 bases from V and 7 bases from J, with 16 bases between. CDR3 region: CASNTGPLYEAFF. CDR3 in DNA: TGTGCCAGCAACACAGGGCCCTTATATGAAGCTTTCTTT.

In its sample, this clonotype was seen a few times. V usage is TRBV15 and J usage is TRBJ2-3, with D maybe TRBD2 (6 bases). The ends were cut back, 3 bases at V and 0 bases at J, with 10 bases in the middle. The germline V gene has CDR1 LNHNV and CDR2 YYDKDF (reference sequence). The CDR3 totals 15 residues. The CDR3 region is CATSSIGTSTDTQYF. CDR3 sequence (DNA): TGTGCCACCAGCAGTATCGGGACTAGCACAGATACGCAGTATTTT.

The CDR3 bases are TGTGCCAATAGACCCCCCGGCCTGGGGTCCCACGAGCAGTACTTC. It translates to CANRPPGLGSHEQYF. This chain joins TRBV6-1 and TRBJ2-7; no definite D call. The CDR3 loop spans 15 amino acids. CDR1 and CDR2 from the germline V gene are MNHNS and SASEGT. V dropped 10 bases and J dropped 5 bases, with 24 bases sitting between them.

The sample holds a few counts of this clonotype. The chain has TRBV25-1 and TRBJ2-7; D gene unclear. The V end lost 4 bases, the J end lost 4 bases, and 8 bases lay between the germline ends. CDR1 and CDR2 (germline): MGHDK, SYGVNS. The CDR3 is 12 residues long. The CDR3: CASSGFSYEQYF. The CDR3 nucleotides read TGTGCCAGCAGTGGATTCAGTTACGAGCAGTACTTC.

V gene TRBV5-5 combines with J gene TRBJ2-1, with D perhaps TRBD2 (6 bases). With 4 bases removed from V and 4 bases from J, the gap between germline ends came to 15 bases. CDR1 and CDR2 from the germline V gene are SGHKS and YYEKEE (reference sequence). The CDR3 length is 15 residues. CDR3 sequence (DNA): TGTGCCAGCAGCCCCGGGGGTGTGGGGTACAATGAGCAGTTCTTC. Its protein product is CASSPGGVGYNEQFF.

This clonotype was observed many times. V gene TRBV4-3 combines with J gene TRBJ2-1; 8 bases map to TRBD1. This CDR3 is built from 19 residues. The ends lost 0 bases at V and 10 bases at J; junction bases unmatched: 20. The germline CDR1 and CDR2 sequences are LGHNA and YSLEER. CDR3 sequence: CASSQDWIALTGDYQEQFF. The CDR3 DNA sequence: TGCGCCAGCAGCCAAGATTGGATCGCGCTGACAGGGGATTATCAAGAGCAGTTCTTC.

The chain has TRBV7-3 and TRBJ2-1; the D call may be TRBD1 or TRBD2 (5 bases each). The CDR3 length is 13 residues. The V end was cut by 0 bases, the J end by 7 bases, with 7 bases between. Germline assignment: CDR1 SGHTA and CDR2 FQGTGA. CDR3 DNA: TGTGCCAGCAGCTTAACGAGGGGAAATGAGCAGTTCTTC. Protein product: CASSLTRGNEQFF. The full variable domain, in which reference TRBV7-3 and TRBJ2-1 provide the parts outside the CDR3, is GAGVSQTPSNKVTEKGKYVELRCDPISGHTALYWYRQSLGQGPEFLIYFQGTGAADDSGLPNDRFFAVRPEGSVSTLKIQRTERGDSAVYLCASSLTRGNEQFFGPGTRLTVL.

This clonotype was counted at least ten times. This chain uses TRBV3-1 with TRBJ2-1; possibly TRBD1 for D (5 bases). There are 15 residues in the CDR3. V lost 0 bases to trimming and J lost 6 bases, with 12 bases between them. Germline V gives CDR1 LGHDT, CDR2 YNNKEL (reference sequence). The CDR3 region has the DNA TGTGCCAGCAGCCAAGATCTAGGGGCTACCAATGAGCAGTTCTTC. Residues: CASSQDLGATNEQFF.

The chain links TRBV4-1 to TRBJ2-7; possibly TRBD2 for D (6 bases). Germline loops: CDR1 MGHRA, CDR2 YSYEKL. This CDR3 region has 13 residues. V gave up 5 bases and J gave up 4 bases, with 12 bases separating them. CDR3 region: CASSTPGGYEQYF. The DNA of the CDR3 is TGCGCCAGCAGCACCCCCGGGGGTTACGAGCAGTACTTC.

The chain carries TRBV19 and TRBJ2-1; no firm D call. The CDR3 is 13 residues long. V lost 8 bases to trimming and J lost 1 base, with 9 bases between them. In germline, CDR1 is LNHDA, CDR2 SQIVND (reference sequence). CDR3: CASSGLSYNEQFF. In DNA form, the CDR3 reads TGTGCCAGTTCGGGTCTTTCCTACAATGAGCAGTTCTTC.

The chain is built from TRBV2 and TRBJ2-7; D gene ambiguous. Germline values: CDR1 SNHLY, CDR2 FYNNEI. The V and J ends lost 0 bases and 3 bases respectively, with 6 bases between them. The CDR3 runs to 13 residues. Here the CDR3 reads CASSEALDYEQYF. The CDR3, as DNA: TGTGCCAGCAGTGAAGCGCTAGACTACGAGCAGTACTTC. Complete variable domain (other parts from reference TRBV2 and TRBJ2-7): EPEVTQTPSHQVTQMGQEVILRCVPISNHLYFYWYRQILGQKVEFLVSFYNNEISEKSEIFDDQFSVERPDGSNFTLKIRSTKLEDSAMYFCASSEALDYEQYFGPGTRLTVT.

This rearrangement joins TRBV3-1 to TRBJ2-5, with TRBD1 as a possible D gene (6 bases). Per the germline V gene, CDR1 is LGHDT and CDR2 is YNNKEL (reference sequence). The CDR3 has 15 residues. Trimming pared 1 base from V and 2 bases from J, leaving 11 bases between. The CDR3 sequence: CASSQVRGLQETQYF. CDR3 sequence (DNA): TGTGCCAGCAGCCAAGTTAGGGGGTTACAAGAGACCCAGTACTTC.

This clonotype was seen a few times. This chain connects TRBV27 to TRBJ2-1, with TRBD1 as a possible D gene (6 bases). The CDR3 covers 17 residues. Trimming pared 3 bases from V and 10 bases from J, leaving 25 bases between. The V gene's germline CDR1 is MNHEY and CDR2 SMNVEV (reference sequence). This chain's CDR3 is CASSLSLLGATLGEQFF. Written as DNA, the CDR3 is TGTGCCAGCAGTTTGTCCCTTCTGGGGGCCACGCTGGGGGAGCAGTTCTTC.

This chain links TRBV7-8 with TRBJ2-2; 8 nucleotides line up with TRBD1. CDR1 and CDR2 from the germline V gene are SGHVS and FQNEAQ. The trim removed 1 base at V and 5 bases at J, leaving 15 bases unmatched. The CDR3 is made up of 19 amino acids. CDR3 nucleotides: TGTGCCAGCAGCTTAGACCCTTCGACAGGGGAGACAATGACCGGGGAGCTGTTTTTT. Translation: CASSLDPSTGETMTGELFF.

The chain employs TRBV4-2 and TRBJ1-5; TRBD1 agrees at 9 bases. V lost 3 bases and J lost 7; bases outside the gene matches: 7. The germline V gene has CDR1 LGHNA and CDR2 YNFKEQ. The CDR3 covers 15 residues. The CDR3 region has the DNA TGTGCCAGCAGCCAGATCATAGGACAGGGGCAGCCCCAGCATTTT. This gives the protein CASSQIIGQGQPQHF.

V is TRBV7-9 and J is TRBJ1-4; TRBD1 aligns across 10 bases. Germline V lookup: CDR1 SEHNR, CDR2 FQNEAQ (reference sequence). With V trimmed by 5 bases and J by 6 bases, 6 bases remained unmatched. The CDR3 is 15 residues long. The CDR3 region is CASSTSGTGDEKLFF. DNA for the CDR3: TGTGCCAGCAGCACCTCCGGGACAGGGGATGAAAAACTGTTTTTT.

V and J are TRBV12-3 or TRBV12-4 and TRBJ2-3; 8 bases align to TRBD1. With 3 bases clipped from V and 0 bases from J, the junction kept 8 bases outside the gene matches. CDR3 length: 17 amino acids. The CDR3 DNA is TGTGCCAGCAGTTTGCAGTTAGGGGACAGGAGCACAGATACGCAGTATTTT. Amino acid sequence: CASSLQLGDRSTDTQYF.

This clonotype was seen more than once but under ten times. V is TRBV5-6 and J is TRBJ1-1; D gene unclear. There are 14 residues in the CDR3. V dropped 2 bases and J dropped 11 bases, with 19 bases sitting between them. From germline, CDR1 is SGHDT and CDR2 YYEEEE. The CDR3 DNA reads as TGTGCCAGCAGCTTTCTTTTGGGTTCCATTGACGCTTTCTTT. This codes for CASSFLLGSIDAFF.

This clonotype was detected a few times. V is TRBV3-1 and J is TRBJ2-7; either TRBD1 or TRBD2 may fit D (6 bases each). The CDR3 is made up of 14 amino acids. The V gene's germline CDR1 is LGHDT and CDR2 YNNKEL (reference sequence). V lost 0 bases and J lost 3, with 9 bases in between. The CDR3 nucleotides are TGTGCCAGCAGCCAAGAAGGGGGGATCTACGAGCAGTACTTC. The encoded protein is CASSQEGGIYEQYF.

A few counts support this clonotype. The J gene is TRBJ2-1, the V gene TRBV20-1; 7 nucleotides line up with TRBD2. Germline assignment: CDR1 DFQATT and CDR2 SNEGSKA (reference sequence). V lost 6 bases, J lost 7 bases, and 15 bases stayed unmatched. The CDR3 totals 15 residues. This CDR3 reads CSAMRTSGGWNEQFF. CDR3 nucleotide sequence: TGCAGTGCCATGAGGACTAGTGGGGGATGGAATGAGCAGTTCTTC.